This T cell receptor (beta chain) was obtained from a study of blood T cell repertoires in COVID-19. Produced via immunoSEQ multiplex PCR; TCRdb's table is partial and in-frame only. The sample yields over 250,000 clones, approximately 85% seen once. The CDR3 extends over 16 amino acids. V was clipped by 3 bases and J by 2 bases; unmatched bases: 5. Per germline, CDR1 KGHDR and CDR2 SFDVKD. Material: peripheral blood. V is TRBV24-1 and J is TRBJ1-5; TRBD1 aligns across 8 bases. The receptor was derived from a woman between 70 and 85 years old with acute or convalescent COVID-19. For the CDR3, the DNA is TGTGCCACCAGTGATCCAGGACAGGGTGGCAATCAGCCCCAGCATTTT. Amino acids: CATSDPGQGGNQPQHF.